The rows below give T cell receptor beta chains drawn from one sample of a study of T-cell memory formation after mild COVID-19. In TCRdb, the 5' RACE reads were re-called with MiXCR into one record per CDR3 protein. The sample consists of around 470,000 distinct CDR3 sequences, 20% of them appearing once. The sequencing input was PBMCs or a T cell subset sorted from them (not recorded which). The receptors shown here come from an adult woman who had mild COVID-19 (a few samples of this study predate the infection). Cell type and time point are not known. Both conserved end residues are part of each CDR3. The order of the fields is clone size, V gene, D gene, J gene, CDR3 DNA, CDR3 protein. The D gene is left open where the match is weak. The listing skips clone size in some rows; elsewhere it reads once, few, many or a size class.

>NA|TRBV20-1|TRBD2|TRBJ2-3
TGCAGTGCTAGAAAGAGCGGGGGCGCAGATACGCAGTATTTT
CSARKSGGADTQYF
>many|TRBV7-9|TRBD2|TRBJ2-1
TGTGCCAGCAGCCCGCTCGGGACTAGCGGGATAACCGCCCAGTTCTTC
CASSPLGTSGITAQFF
>NA|TRBV4-1|TRBD1|TRBJ2-3
TGCGCCAGCAGCCAATCGGGACAGGGGGCCGCAGATACGCAGTATTTT
CASSQSGQGAADTQYF
>NA|TRBV30|NA|TRBJ1-3
TGTGCCTGCTCCAACGGGCACTCTGGAAACACCATATATTTT
CACSNGHSGNTIYF
>NA|TRBV27|TRBD1|TRBJ1-4
TGTGCCAGCAGTTCCCGAGGACAGGGGAGGATCAATGAAAAACTGTTTTTT
CASSSRGQGRINEKLFF
>NA|TRBV4-3|NA|TRBJ1-1
TGCGCCAGCAGCCAAGGACAACAGGCGAACACTGAAGCTTTCTTT
CASSQGQQANTEAFF
>NA|TRBV27|NA|TRBJ2-5
TGTGCCAGCAGTTTCTCCCCAACGACAGTACAAGAGACCCAGTACTTC
CASSFSPTTVQETQYF
>many|TRBV3-1|TRBD1|TRBJ2-7
TGTGCCAGCAGCCGGGACAGGACTTCCTACGAGCAGTACTTC
CASSRDRTSYEQYF
>NA|TRBV27|NA|TRBJ2-2
TGTGCCAGCAGTTTAAGGGCAATGACCGGGGAGCTGTTTTTT
CASSLRAMTGELFF
>NA|TRBV5-6|NA|TRBJ2-1
TGTGCCAGCAGATGGGCTAGCCCCAGCTCCTACAATGAGCAGTTCTTC
CASRWASPSSYNEQFF
>NA|TRBV5-1|TRBD1|TRBJ2-1
TGCGCCAGCAGCTTGGGTGGGACAGGGGGCACGAGGAATGAGCAGTTCTTC
CASSLGGTGGTRNEQFF
>few|TRBV24-1|NA|TRBJ2-5
TGTGCCACCAGTGATTCGGGTTTACAAGAGACCCAGTACTTC
CATSDSGLQETQYF
>NA|TRBV24-1|NA|TRBJ1-1
TGTGCCACCAGTGATGCTACAGGGAGGAACACTGAAGCTTTCTTT
CATSDATGRNTEAFF
>few|TRBV2|TRBD1|TRBJ1-5
TGTGCCAGCAGTGTACCGACAGGGAGAGGCAATCAGCCCCAGCATTTT
CASSVPTGRGNQPQHF
>NA|TRBV29-1|NA|TRBJ2-5
TGCAGCGTTGAAGATCTTTGGCAGGGGAAGGAGACCCAGTACTTC
CSVEDLWQGKETQYF
>NA|TRBV6-2/TRBV6-3|NA|TRBJ2-1
TGTGCCAGCAGTTACAATCCACAGGGAGAGTCCTACAATGAGCAGTTCTTC
CASSYNPQGESYNEQFF
>NA|TRBV11-3|NA|TRBJ2-5
TGTGCCAGCAGCTTAACCCTCACACAAGAGACCCAGTACTTC
CASSLTLTQETQYF
>NA|TRBV7-9|TRBD2|TRBJ2-7
TGTGCCAGCAGCTCCACTAGCGGCAAGAGCTCCTACGAGCAGTACTTC
CASSSTSGKSSYEQYF
>many|TRBV7-9|NA|TRBJ2-7
TGTGCCAGCAGCTTAGAGTCCCAGGGGGAGCAGTACTTC
CASSLESQGEQYF
>NA|TRBV12-3/TRBV12-4|NA|TRBJ1-4
TGTGCCAGCAGTTTGGTCCCCCCCAATGAAAAACTGTTTTTT
CASSLVPPNEKLFF
>NA|TRBV7-9|NA|TRBJ2-7
TGTGCCAGCAGCTCCAAAGACAGGCAATCCTACGAGCAGTACTTC
CASSSKDRQSYEQYF
>NA|TRBV24-1|NA|TRBJ2-5
TGTGCCACCAGTGATTTTTCGGCGACCCAGTACTTC
CATSDFSATQYF
>NA|TRBV7-3|NA|TRBJ2-5
TGTGCCAGCAGCTTACAATTGGACGAGAAAGAGACCCAGTACTTC
CASSLQLDEKETQYF
>NA|TRBV29-1|NA|TRBJ2-1
TGCAGCGTTGAAGGCCTCCTCGGCTCCTACAATGAGCAGTTCTTC
CSVEGLLGSYNEQFF
>few|TRBV5-1|TRBD1|TRBJ2-2
TGCGCCAGCAGCTCAGGGGGCGAGGCCGGGGAGCTGTTTTTT
CASSSGGEAGELFF